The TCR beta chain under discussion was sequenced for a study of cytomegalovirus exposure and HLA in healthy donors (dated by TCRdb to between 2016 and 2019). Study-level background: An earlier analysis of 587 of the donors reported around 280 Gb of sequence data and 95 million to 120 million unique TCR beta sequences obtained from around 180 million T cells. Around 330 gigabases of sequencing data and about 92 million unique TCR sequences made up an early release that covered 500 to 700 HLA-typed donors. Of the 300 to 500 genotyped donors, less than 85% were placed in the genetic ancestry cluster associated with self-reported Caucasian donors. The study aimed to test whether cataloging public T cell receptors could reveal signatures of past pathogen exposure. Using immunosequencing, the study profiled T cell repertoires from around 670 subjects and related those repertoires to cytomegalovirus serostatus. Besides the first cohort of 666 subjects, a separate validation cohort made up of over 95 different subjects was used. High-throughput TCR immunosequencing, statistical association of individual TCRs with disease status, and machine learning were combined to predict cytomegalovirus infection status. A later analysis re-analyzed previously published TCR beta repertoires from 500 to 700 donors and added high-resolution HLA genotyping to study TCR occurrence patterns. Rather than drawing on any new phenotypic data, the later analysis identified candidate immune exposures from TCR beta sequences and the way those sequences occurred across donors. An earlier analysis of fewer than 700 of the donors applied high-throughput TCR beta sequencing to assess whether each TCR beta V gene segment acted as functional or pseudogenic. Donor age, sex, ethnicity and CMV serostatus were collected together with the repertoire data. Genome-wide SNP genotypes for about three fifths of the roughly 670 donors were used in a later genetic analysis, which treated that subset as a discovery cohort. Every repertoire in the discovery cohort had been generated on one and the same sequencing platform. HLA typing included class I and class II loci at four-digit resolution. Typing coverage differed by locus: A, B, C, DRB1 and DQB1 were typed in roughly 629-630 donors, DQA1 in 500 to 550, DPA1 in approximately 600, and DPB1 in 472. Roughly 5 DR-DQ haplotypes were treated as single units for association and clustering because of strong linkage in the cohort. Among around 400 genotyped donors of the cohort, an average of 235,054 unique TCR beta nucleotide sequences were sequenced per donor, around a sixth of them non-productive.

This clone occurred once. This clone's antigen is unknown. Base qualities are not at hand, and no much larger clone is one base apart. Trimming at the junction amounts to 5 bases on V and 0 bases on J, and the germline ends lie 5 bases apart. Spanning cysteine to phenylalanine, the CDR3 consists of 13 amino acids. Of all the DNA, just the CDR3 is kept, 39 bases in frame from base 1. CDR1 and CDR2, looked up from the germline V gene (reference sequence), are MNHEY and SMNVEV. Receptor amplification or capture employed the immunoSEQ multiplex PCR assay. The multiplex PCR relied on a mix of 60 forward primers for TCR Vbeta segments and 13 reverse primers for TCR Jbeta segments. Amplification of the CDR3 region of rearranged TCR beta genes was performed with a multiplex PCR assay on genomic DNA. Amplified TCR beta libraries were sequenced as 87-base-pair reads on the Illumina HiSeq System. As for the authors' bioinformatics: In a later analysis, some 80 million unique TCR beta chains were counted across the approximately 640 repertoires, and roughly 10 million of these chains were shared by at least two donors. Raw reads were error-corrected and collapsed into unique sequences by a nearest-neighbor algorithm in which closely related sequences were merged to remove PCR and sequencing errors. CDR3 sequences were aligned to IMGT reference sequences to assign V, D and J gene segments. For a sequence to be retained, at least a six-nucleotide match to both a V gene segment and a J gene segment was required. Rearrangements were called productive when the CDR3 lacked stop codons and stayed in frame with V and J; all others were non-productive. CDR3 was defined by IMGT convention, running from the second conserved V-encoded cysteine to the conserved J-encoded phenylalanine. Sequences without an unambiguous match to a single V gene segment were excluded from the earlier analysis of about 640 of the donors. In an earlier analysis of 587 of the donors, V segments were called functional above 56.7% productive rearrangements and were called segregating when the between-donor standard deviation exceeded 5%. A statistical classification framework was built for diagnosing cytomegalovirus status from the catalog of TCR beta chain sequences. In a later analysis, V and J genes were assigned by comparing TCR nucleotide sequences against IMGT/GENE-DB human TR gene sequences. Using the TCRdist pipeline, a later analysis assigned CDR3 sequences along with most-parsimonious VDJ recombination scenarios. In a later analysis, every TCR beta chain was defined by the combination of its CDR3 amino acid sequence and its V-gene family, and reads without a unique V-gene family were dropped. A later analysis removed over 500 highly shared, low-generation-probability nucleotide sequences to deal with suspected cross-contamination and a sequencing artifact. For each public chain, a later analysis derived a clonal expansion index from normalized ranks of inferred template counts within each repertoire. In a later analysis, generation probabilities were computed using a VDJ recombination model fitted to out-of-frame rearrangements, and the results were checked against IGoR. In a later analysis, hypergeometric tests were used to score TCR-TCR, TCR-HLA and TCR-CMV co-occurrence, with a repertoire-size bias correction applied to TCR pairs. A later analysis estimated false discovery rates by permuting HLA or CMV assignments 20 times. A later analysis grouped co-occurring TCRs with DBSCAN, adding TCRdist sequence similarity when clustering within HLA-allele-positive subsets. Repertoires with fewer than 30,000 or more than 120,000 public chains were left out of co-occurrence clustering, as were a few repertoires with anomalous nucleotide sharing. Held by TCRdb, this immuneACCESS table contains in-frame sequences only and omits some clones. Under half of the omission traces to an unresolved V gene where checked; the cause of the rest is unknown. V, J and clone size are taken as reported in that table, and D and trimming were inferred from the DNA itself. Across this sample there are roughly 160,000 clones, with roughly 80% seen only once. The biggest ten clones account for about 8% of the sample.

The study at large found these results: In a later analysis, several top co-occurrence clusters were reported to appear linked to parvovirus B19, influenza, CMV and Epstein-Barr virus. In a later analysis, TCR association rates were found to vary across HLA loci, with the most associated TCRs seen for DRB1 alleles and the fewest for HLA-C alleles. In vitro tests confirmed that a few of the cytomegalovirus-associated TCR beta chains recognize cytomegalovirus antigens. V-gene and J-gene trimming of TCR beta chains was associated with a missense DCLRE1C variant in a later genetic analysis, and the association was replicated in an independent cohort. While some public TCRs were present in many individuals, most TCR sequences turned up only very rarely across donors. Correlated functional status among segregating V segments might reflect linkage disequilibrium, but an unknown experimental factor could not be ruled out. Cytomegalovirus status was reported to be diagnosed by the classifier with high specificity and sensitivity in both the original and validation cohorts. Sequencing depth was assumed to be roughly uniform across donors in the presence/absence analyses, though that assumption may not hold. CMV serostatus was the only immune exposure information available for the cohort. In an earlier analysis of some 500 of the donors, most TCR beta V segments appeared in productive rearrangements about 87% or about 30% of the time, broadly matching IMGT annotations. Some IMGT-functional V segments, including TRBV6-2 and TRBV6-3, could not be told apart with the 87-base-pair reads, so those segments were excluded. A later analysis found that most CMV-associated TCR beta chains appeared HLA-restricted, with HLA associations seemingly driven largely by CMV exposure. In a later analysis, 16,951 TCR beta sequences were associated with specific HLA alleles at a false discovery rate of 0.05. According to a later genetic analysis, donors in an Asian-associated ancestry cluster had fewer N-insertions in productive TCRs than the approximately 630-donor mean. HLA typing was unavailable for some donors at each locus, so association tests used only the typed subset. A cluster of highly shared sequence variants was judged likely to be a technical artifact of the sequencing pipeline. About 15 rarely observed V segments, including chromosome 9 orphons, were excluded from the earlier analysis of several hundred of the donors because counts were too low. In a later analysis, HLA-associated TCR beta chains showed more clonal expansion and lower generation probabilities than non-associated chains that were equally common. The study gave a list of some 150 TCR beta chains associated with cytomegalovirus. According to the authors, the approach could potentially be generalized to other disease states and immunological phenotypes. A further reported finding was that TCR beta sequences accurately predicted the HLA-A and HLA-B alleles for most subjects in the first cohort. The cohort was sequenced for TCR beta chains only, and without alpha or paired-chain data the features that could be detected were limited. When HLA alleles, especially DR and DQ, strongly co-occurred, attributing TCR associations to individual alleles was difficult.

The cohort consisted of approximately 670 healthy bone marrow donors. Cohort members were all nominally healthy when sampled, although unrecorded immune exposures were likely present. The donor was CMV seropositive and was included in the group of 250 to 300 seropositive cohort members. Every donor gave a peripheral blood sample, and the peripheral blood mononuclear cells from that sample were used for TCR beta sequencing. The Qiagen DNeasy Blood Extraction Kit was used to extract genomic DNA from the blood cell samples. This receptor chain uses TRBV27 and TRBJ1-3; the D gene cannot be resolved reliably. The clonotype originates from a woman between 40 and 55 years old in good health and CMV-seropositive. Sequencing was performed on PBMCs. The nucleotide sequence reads TGTGCCAGCAGTCTCCCCTCTGGAAACACCATATATTTT. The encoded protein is CASSLPSGNTIYF.